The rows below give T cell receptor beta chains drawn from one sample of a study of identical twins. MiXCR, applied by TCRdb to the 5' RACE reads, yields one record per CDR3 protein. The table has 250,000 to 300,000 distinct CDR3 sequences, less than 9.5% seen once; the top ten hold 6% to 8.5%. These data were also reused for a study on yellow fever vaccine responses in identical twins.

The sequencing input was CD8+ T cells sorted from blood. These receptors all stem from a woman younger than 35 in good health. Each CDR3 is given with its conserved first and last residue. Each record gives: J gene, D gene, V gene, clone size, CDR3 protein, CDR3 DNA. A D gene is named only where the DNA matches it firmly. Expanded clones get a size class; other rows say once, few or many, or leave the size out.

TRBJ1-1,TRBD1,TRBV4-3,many,CASSQGTGGKNTEAFF,TGCGCCAGCAGCCAAGGTACAGGGGGAAAGAACACTGAAGCTTTCTTT
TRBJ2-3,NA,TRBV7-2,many,CASSLGSYTDTQYF,TGTGCCAGCAGCTTAGGATCGTACACAGATACGCAGTATTTT
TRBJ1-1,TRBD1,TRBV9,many,CASSAGTGGAWTEAFF,TGTGCCAGCAGCGCCGGGACAGGGGGCGCCTGGACTGAAGCTTTCTTT
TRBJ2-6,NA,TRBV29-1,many,CSVDKGAGANVLTF,TGCAGCGTTGATAAGGGAGCTGGGGCCAACGTCCTGACTTTC
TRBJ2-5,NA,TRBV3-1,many,CASSEGAGVSETQYF,TGTGCCAGCAGCGAAGGGGCAGGGGTTTCGGAGACCCAGTACTTC
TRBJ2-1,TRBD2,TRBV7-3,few,CASSPTGGADDEQFF,TGTGCCAGCAGCCCCACGGGGGGGGCGGATGATGAGCAGTTCTTC
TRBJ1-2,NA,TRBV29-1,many,CSARELYGYTF,TGCAGCGCTAGAGAACTCTATGGCTACACCTTC
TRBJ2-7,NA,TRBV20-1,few,CSATQGGDSYEQYF,TGCAGTGCTACCCAGGGGGGGGACTCCTACGAGCAGTACTTC
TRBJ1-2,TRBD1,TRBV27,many,CASTATGNYGYTF,TGTGCCAGCACCGCGACAGGGAACTATGGCTACACCTTC
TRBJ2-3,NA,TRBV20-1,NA,CSARVPRVAGIDTQYF,TGCAGTGCTAGAGTGCCCAGGGTAGCAGGCATAGATACGCAGTATTTT
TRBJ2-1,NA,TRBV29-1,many,CSVEGLRNEQFF,TGCAGCGTTGAAGGGCTACGCAATGAGCAGTTCTTC
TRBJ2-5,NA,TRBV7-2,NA,CASSPGSGTQYF,TGTGCCAGCAGCCCGGGGAGCGGGACCCAGTACTTC
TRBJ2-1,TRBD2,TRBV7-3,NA,CASSLGAGGPFNEQFF,TGTGCCAGCAGCTTAGGAGCGGGGGGGCCATTCAATGAGCAGTTCTTC
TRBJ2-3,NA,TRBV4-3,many,CASSQGTPQDTQYF,TGCGCCAGCAGCCAAGGGACCCCCCAGGATACGCAGTATTTT
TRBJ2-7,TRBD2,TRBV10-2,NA,CASSDSGDTYYEQYF,TGCGCCAGCAGTGATAGCGGGGACACTTACTACGAGCAGTACTTC
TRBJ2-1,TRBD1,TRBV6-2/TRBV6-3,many,CASSPLGLTGVLGNEQFF,TGTGCCAGCAGTCCGCTTGGCCTCACAGGGGTACTAGGCAATGAGCAGTTCTTC
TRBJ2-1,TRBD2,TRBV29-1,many,CSAWVGREEQFF,TGCAGCGCCTGGGTGGGGCGGGAGGAGCAGTTCTTC
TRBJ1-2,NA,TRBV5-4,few,CASSLGLRYGYTF,TGTGCCAGCAGCTTAGGTTTACGCTATGGCTACACCTTC
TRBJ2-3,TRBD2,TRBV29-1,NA,CSGTGLVGTDTQYF,TGCAGCGGTACTGGACTAGTCGGTACAGATACGCAGTATTTT
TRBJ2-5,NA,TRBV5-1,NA,CASSLLGSPGETQYF,TGCGCCAGCAGCTTACTCGGGTCCCCTGGGGAGACCCAGTACTTC
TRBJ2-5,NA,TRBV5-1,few,CASSLADPRETQYF,TGCGCCAGCAGCTTAGCAGACCCCCGAGAGACCCAGTACTTC
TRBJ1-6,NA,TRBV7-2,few,CASSQSAVVISNSPLHF,TGTGCCAGCAGCCAATCCGCAGTCGTAATATCTAATTCACCCCTCCACTTT
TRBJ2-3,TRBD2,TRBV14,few,CASSPSSGRAKDTQYF,TGTGCCAGCAGCCCGTCTAGCGGGAGGGCCAAAGATACGCAGTATTTT
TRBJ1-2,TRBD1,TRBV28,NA,CASSFTGGVLRGYTF,TGTGCCAGCAGTTTTACAGGGGGCGTTCTGAGGGGCTACACCTTC
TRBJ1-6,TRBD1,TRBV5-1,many,CASSARDRDNSPLHF,TGCGCCAGCAGCGCCCGGGACAGAGATAATTCACCCCTCCACTTT
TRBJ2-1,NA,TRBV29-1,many,CSVLDRSELYNEQFF,TGCAGCGTCCTCGACAGATCCGAGCTTTACAATGAGCAGTTCTTC
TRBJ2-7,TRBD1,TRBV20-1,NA,CSAEEQGAAYEQYF,TGCAGTGCTGAAGAACAGGGGGCTGCCTACGAGCAGTACTTC
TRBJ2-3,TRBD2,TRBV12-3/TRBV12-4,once,CAISLGAPGLGGTDTQYF,TGTGCCATCAGTTTAGGGGCCCCGGGACTAGGAGGGACAGATACGCAGTATTTT
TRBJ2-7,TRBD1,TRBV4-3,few,CASSQASTGSSYEQYF,TGCGCCAGCAGCCAAGCATCGACAGGGTCGTCCTACGAGCAGTACTTC
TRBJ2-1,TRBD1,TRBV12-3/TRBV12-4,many,CASSPQGYEQFF,TGTGCCAGCAGTCCACAGGGGTATGAGCAGTTCTTC
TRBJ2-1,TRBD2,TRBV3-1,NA,CASSSTSGGAPYNEQFF,TGTGCCAGCAGCTCGACTAGCGGGGGGGCCCCTTACAATGAGCAGTTCTTC
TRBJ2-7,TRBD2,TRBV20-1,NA,CSASDSSGSSYEQYF,TGCAGTGCTAGTGATTCTAGCGGGAGCTCCTACGAGCAGTACTTC
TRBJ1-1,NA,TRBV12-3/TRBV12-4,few,CASLSYYTEAFF,TGTGCCAGCCTCTCGTACTACACTGAAGCTTTCTTT
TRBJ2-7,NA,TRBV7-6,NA,CASSLVTDSYEQYF,TGTGCCAGCAGCTTAGTCACGGACTCCTACGAGCAGTACTTC
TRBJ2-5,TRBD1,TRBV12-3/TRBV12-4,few,CASSRPTGGQEAQYF,TGTGCCAGCAGCCGACCGACAGGGGGCCAAGAGGCCCAGTACTTC
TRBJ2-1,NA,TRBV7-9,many,CASSLVQMHEQFF,TGTGCCAGCAGCTTAGTTCAGATGCATGAGCAGTTCTTC
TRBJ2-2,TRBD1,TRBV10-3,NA,CAIRRGDRGPPGELFF,TGTGCCATCAGGAGGGGGGACAGGGGCCCCCCCGGGGAGCTGTTTTTT
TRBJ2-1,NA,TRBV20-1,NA,CSASRIGNSYNEQFF,TGCAGTGCTAGCCGGATCGGGAACTCCTACAATGAGCAGTTCTTC
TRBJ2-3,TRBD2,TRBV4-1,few,CASSLPTSGRDTDTQYF,TGCGCCAGCAGCCTTCCCACTAGCGGGAGGGACACAGATACGCAGTATTTT
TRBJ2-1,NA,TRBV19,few,CASSILLINEQFF,TGTGCCAGTAGTATTCTTCTTATCAATGAGCAGTTCTTC
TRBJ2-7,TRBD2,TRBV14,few,CASSLTSGAYEQYF,TGTGCCAGCAGCCTCACTAGCGGGGCCTACGAGCAGTACTTC
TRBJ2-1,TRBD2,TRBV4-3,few,CASSQDRAGVLWNEQFF,TGCGCCAGCAGCCAAGATCGGGCGGGGGTACTGTGGAATGAGCAGTTCTTC
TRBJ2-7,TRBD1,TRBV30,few,CACVDGTGDIYEQYF,TGTGCCTGCGTCGACGGGACAGGGGATATCTACGAGCAGTACTTC
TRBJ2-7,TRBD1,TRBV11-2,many,CASSEGPGQYEQYF,TGTGCCAGCAGCGAGGGCCCGGGACAGTACGAGCAGTACTTC
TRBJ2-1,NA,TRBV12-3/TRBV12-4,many,CASSFPDLKGEQFF,TGTGCCAGCAGTTTCCCCGATCTAAAGGGTGAGCAGTTCTTC
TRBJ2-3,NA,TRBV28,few,CARILGDSTDTQYF,TGTGCCAGAATTCTGGGGGATAGCACAGATACGCAGTATTTT
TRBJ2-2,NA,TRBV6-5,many,CASSFRVQKGTGELFF,TGTGCCAGCAGTTTTCGTGTACAGAAGGGGACCGGGGAGCTGTTTTTT
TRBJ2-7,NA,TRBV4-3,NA,CASSQGWVRGEQYF,TGCGCCAGCAGCCAAGGGTGGGTTCGGGGCGAGCAGTACTTC
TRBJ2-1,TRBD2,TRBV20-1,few,CSARQLAGKSEQFF,TGCAGTGCTAGGCAACTAGCGGGAAAGAGTGAGCAGTTCTTC
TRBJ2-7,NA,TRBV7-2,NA,CASSEPGLSYEQYF,TGTGCCAGCAGTGAACCGGGACTTTCCTACGAGCAGTACTTC